These 19 T cell receptor beta chains came from one sample sequenced in a study of CD8+CD57+ T cells in acquired aplastic anemia. For CDR3 and TCR beta VDJ profiling, genomic DNA was the template used. A single record per CDR3 protein comes from TCRdb applying MiXCR to the reads. The sample has 350,000 to 450,000 distinct CDR3 sequences; about 70% are singletons. The sequencing input was sorted CD4+, CD8+, or CD8+CD57+ T cells (not recorded which) from PBMCs. The receptors derive from a human donor in good health, serving as a control.

This sequence joins TRBV11-3 and TRBJ2-2; D possibly corresponds to TRBD1 (5 bases). The CDR3 runs 13 residues. CDR1 and CDR2 from the germline V gene are SGHNT and YENEEA. Trimming removed 4 bases at V and 9 bases at J, with 12 bases between. This CDR3 reads CASSSREHRELFF. The CDR3, as DNA: TGTGCCAGCAGCTCCAGGGAACACAGGGAGCTGTTTTTT.

V is TRBV7-2 and J is TRBJ1-5; weak D call: TRBD1 (5 bases). The ends were cut back, 5 bases at V and 5 bases at J, with 16 bases in the middle. CDR1 and CDR2 (germline): SGHTA, FQGNSA. The CDR3 spans 15 residues. CDR3 bases: TGTGCCAGCAGCCACCCAGGGCCTGGGGATCAGCCCCAGCATTTT. This sequence encodes CASSHPGPGDQPQHF.

This clonotype was found a few times. The J gene is TRBJ1-2, the V gene TRBV28, with 7 bases identical to TRBD1. The CDR3 consists of 16 residues. Per germline, CDR1 MDHEN and CDR2 SYDVKM. J gave up 0 bases and V 8 bases, and 12 bases lay outside the gene matches. The CDR3 DNA reads TGTGCCAGCCGTTCAAGCCGGGACAGCCCTAACTATGGCTACACCTTC. The encoded protein is CASRSSRDSPNYGYTF.

A note on this clonotype: The germline gene is not matched at one end of the junction; a read error may be the cause. The rearrangement joins TRBV7-9 to TRBJ1-5; D might be TRBD1 (5 bases). CDR3 length: 15 residues. Germline CDR1 reads SEHNR; CDR2 reads FQNEAQ (reference sequence). CDR3 protein: CASSLGGVKYLGPDF. In DNA, the CDR3 is TGTGCCAGCAGCTTAGGGGGGGTCAAGTACCTCGGGCCGGATTTT.

Of note for this clonotype: Germline is not matched at one junction end, which may reflect a read error. This rearrangement joins TRBV7-4 to TRBJ1-4; D not certain. The CDR3 covers 15 residues. Germline CDR1 SGHVT, CDR2 SQSDAQ. The CDR3 spells CASSLEGGRQDQLFF. The CDR3 DNA is TGTGCCAGCAGTTTAGAGGGAGGGAGGCAGGACCAGCTGTTTTTT. The whole variable domain, filled in from reference TRBV7-4 and TRBJ1-4, reads GAGVSQSPRYKVAKRGRDVALRCDSISGHVTLYWYRQTLGQGSEVLTYSQSDAQRDKSGRPSGRFSAERPERSVSTLKIQRTEQGDSAVYLCASSLEGGRQDQLFFGSGTQLSVL.

The table lists this clonotype with many counts. The chain has TRBV6-6 and TRBJ1-2; D may be TRBD1 (5 bases). Germline V gene lookup returns CDR1 MNHNY and CDR2 SVGAGI (reference sequence). The V and J ends lost 7 bases and 4 bases respectively, with 19 bases between them. The CDR3 is made up of 15 amino acids. CDR3 sequence: CASKNRQGDLYGYTF. The CDR3 nucleotides are TGTGCCAGCAAAAATCGGCAGGGCGATCTCTATGGCTACACCTTC.

The chain couples TRBV7-6 to TRBJ1-2, with D tentatively TRBD1 (5 bases). CDR1 is SGHVS and CDR2 is FNYEAQ in the germline V gene. The CDR3 is made up of 14 amino acids. The V end lost 4 bases, the J end lost 12 bases, and 21 bases lay between the germline ends. CDR3 in amino acids: CASSWAGGEAGNTF. DNA for the CDR3: TGTGCCAGCAGCTGGGCGGGGGGTGAGGCTGGAAACACCTTC.

The chain uses TRBV7-2 and TRBJ1-1; D might be TRBD1 (6 bases). This CDR3 is built from 17 residues. Trimming removed 3 bases at V and 5 bases at J, with 22 bases between. Germline CDR1 reads SGHTA; CDR2 reads FQGNSA. CDR3 sequence (DNA): TGTGCCAGCAGCTTCTTTTCTAGCGGGGGCGCAGGTACTGAAGCTTTCTTT. This codes for CASSFFSSGGAGTEAFF.

The V call is TRBV7-7, the J call TRBJ2-5; the D gene is possibly TRBD1 (5 bases). V lost 8 bases to trimming and J lost 14 bases, with 30 bases between them. The CDR3 runs to 15 residues. The V gene's germline CDR1 is SSHAT and CDR2 FNYEAQ (reference sequence). The DNA of the CDR3 is TGTGCCAGCCCTCAGGACACCAGATACTATGGCTACACCTACTTC. Translated: CASPQDTRYYGYTYF. The variable domain in full, completed from reference TRBV7-7 and TRBJ2-5, reads GAGVSQSPRYKVTKRGQDVTLRCDPISSHATLYWYQQALGQGPEFLTYFNYEAQPDKSGLPSDRFSAERPEGSISTLTIQRTEQRDSAMYRCASPQDTRYYGYTYFGPGTRLLVL.

This clonotype has just a few counts. The rearrangement uses TRBV18 and TRBJ1-1; D is uncertain. CDR3 length: 14 residues. From germline, CDR1 is KGHSH and CDR2 LQKENI. V gave up 6 bases and J gave up 1 base, with 12 bases separating them. DNA for the CDR3: TGTGCCAGCTCTTCCTCCTTTGGGAACACTGAAGCTTTCTTT. Amino acids: CASSSSFGNTEAFF.

This chain uses TRBV29-1 with TRBJ1-2; perhaps TRBD1 as D (6 bases). The CDR3 has 14 residues. Germline-derived CDR1 and CDR2 are SQVTM and ANQGSEA. The V end was cut by 7 bases, the J end by 2 bases, with 17 bases between. DNA of the CDR3: TGCAGCGCGAAGAAACCAGGGGACAACTATGGCTACACCTTC. Residues: CSAKKPGDNYGYTF.

The gene calls are TRBV7-6 and TRBJ2-7; 7 bases agree with TRBD1. The CDR3 has 15 amino acids. V lost 4 bases, J lost 3 bases, and 9 bases stayed unmatched. Germline V lookup: CDR1 SGHVS, CDR2 FNYEAQ. CDR3 DNA: TGTGCCAGCAGCTCCTCGTCGACAGGGCTCTACGAGCAGTACTTC. Translation: CASSSSSTGLYEQYF.

The rearrangement links TRBV15 to TRBJ2-5; D remains ambiguous. With 1 base removed from V and 5 bases from J, the gap between germline ends came to 11 bases. CDR3 length: 14 residues. Germline values: CDR1 LNHNV, CDR2 YYDKDF (reference sequence). CDR3: CATSRVRRMETQYF. The CDR3 DNA reads as TGTGCCACCAGCAGAGTTAGAAGAATGGAGACCCAGTACTTC.

As for this clonotype: The conserved phenylalanine or tryptophan is not found at the CDR3 terminus, so this likely reflects a read error. The limits of the CDR3 on the DNA are not certain, so only TCRdb's listed CDR3 is given. This chain connects TRBV18 to TRBJ1-1; the table's TRBD1 call for D was not verified on the DNA. Germline V CDR1 and CDR2: KGHSH, LQKENI. The CDR3 has 11 residues if both end residues are counted. CDR3 protein: CASSPRQGAFY.

This clonotype was recorded only once. Just one base apart from a much larger clone, this may be a read error. The chain has TRBV6-2 or TRBV6-3 and TRBJ2-3; TRBD2 agrees at 9 bases. Germline V lookup: CDR1 MNHEY, CDR2 SVGEGT. The J segment lost 2 bases and the V segment lost 4 bases, leaving 4 bases of the junction unmatched. The CDR3 totals 15 residues. CDR3 region: CASSCQRGDTDTQYF. CDR3 nucleotides: TGTGCCAGCAGTTGCCAGCGGGGGGACACAGATACGCAGTATTTT.

The rearrangement uses TRBV9 and TRBJ1-3; D might be TRBD1 (5 bases). The CDR3 spans 16 residues. The germline V and J ends were trimmed by 8 bases and 4 bases, with 22 bases remaining between them. Germline lookup yields CDR1 SGDLS and CDR2 YYNGEE. CDR3 loop: CASTPGHRGAGNTIYF. For the CDR3, the DNA is TGTGCCAGTACCCCTGGACATAGGGGCGCCGGAAACACCATATATTTT.

The chain has TRBV20-1 and TRBJ2-5, with no clear D. Trimming left V 1 base short and J 5 bases short, with 17 bases between. Germline assignment: CDR1 DFQATT and CDR2 SNEGSKA (reference sequence). The CDR3 is made up of 15 amino acids. CDR3 loop: CSARGNNSPRETQYF. The CDR3 bases are TGCAGTGCTAGAGGGAATAATTCACCCCGGGAGACCCAGTACTTC.

This clonotype was observed once. V gene TRBV19 combines with J gene TRBJ1-5; the match to TRBD1 covers 10 bases. This CDR3 comprises 16 residues. V was clipped by 5 bases and J by 6 bases; unmatched bases: 10. Looked up from germline, CDR1 is LNHDA and CDR2 is SQIVND (reference sequence). The CDR3 here is CASSETGTGVRQPQHF. CDR3 DNA sequence: TGTGCCAGTAGTGAAACCGGGACAGGGGTACGTCAGCCCCAGCATTTT. Full variable domain (rest looked up from reference TRBV19 and TRBJ1-5): DGGITQSPKYLFRKEGQNVTLSCEQNLNHDAMYWYRQDPGQGLRLIYYSQIVNDFQKGDIAEGYSVSREKKESFPLTVTSAQKNPTAFYLCASSETGTGVRQPQHFGDGTRLSIL.

On this clonotype itself: The conserved phenylalanine or tryptophan normally closing the CDR3 is absent here, so this likely arose from a read error. No DNA is shown, since the ends of the CDR3 on it are uncertain; the CDR3 is the one TCRdb lists. This chain links TRBV2 with TRBJ1-6; the table calls TRBD1, which could not be checked here. Germline CDR1 is SNHLY and CDR2 is FYNNEI. The length of the CDR3 is 11 amino acids, counting both ends. The CDR3 here is CASTETGAGTY.